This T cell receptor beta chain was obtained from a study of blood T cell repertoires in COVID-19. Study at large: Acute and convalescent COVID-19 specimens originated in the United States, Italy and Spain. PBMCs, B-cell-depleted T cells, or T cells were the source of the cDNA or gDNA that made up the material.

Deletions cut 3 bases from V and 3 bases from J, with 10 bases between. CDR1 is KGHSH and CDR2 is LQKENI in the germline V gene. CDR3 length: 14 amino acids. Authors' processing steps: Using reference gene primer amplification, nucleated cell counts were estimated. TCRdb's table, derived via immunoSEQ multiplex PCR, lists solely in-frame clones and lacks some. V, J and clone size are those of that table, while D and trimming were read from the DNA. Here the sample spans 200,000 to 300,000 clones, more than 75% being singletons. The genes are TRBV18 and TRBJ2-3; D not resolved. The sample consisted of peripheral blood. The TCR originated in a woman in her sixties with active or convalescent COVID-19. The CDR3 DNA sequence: TGTGCCAGCTCACCTATTTCGAGTACAGATACGCAGTATTTT. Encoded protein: CASSPISSTDTQYF.